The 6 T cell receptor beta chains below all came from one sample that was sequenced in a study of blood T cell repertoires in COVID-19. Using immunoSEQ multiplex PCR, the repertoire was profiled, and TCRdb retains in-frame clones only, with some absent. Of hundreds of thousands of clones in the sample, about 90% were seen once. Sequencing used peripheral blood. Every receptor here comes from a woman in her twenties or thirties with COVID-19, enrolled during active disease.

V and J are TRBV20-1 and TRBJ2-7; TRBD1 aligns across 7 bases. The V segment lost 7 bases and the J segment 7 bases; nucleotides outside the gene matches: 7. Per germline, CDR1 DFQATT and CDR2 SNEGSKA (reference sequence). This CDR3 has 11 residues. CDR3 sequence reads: CSVRGLREQYF. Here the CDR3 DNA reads TGCAGTGTTAGGGGGCTTCGTGAGCAGTACTTC.

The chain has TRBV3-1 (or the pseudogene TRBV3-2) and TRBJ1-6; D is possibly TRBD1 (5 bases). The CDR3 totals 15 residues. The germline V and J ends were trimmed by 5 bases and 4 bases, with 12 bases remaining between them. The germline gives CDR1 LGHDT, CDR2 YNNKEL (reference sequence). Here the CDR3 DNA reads TGTGCCAGCAGCGCCCGGGACTCATATAATTCACCCCTCCACTTT. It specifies CASSARDSYNSPLHF.

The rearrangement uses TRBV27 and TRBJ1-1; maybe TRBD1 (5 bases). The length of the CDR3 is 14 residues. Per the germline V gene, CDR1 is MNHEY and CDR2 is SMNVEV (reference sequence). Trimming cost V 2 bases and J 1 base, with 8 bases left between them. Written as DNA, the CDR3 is TGTGCCAGCAGTTTACCAGGGCCGAACACTGAAGCTTTCTTT. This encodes CASSLPGPNTEAFF.

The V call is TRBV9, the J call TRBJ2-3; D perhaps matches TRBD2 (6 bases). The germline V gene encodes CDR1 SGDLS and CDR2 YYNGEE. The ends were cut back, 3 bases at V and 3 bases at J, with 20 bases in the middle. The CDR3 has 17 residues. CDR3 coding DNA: TGTGCCAGCAGCGAGAGGGGTTGGGCGGGAATGACAGATACGCAGTATTTT. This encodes CASSERGWAGMTDTQYF.

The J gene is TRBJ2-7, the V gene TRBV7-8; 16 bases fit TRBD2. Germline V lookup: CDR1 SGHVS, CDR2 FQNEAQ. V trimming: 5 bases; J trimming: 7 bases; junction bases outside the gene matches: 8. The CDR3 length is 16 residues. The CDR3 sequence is CASSLGLAGGPGEQYF. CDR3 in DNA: TGTGCCAGCAGCCTGGGACTAGCGGGAGGGCCTGGAGAGCAGTACTTC.

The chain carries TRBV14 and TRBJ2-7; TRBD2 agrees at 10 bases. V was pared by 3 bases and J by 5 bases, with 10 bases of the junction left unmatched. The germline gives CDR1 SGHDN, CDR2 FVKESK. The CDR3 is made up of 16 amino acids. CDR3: CASSQDFGTSADEQYF. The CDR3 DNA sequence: TGTGCCAGCAGCCAGGATTTTGGGACTAGCGCTGACGAGCAGTACTTC.